Following are 27 T cell receptor beta chains from one sample sequenced in a study of blood T cells in healthy people across ages. The authors ran a second PCR of roughly 6 to 12 cycles using a sample-barcoded 5' primer and a J-beta primer mix. In TCRdb, the 5' RACE reads were re-called with MiXCR into one record per CDR3 protein. The top ten hold roughly 17% of the sample, which has hundreds of thousands of distinct CDR3 sequences, under 35% seen once. Sequencing was done on a sample of blood. The receptors stem from a woman aged 80 or over in good health.

This clonotype was recorded many times. The chain has TRBV4-3 and TRBJ2-3; 7 nucleotides align to TRBD2. Germline V gene lookup returns CDR1 LGHNA and CDR2 YSLEER. V lost 0 bases to trimming and J lost 4 bases; unmatched junction nucleotides: 7. The CDR3 sequence is 16 residues long. In nucleotides, the CDR3 is TGCGCCAGCAGCCAAGATTGGGCTCGGGGGGCAGATACGCAGTATTTT. It codes for CASSQDWARGADTQYF.

This clonotype was counted at least ten times. V and J are TRBV9 and TRBJ2-3; 7 bases are shared with TRBD2. The CDR3 covers 16 residues. The ends lost 0 bases at V and 2 bases at J; junction bases unmatched: 6. Germline V CDR1 and CDR2: SGDLS, YYNGEE. The CDR3 loop reads CASSVDPSGTTDTQYF. DNA of the CDR3: TGTGCCAGCAGCGTAGATCCTAGCGGAACCACAGATACGCAGTATTTT.

The chain is built from TRBV20-1 and TRBJ2-2; perhaps TRBD1 as D (6 bases). From germline, CDR1 is DFQATT and CDR2 SNEGSKA (reference sequence). The V end lost 2 bases, the J end lost 6 bases, and 10 bases lay between the germline ends. The CDR3 is made up of 13 amino acids. CDR3 protein: CSARQQGPGELFF. The DNA for the CDR3 is TGCAGTGCTAGACAACAGGGACCCGGGGAGCTGTTTTTT.

At least ten counts were recorded for this clonotype. The chain combines TRBV30 with TRBJ2-5; 12 bases fit TRBD1. Trimming took 0 bases from V and 5 from J; bases not matched to a gene: 4. The CDR3 consists of 15 residues. Germline V gene lookup returns CDR1 GTSNPN and CDR2 SVGIG (reference sequence). This CDR3 is CAWSVGTGGVETQYF. CDR3 bases: TGTGCCTGGAGTGTGGGGACAGGGGGCGTGGAGACCCAGTACTTC.

This clonotype was detected many times. This rearrangement joins TRBV20-1 to TRBJ2-7; D tentatively fits TRBD1 or TRBD2 (6 bases each). The CDR3 is 11 residues long. The V and J ends lost 0 bases and 12 bases respectively, with 12 bases between them. Looked up from germline, CDR1 is DFQATT and CDR2 is SNEGSKA (reference sequence). The CDR3 sequence: CSARDRGVLYF. The CDR3 DNA sequence: TGCAGTGCTAGAGATAGGGGGGTTCTGTACTTC.

This clonotype was observed at least ten times. In nucleotides, the CDR3 is TGTGCCAGCAGTCCAAGTGGGGTCCTCGCTTCCTACGAGCAGTACTTC. Its protein is CASSPSGVLASYEQYF. J is TRBJ2-7 and V is TRBV6-2 or TRBV6-3; D uncertain. The germline V gene has CDR1 MNHEY and CDR2 SVGEGT. The V end was cut by 5 bases, the J end by 1 base, with 18 bases between. The CDR3 spans 16 residues.

This clonotype was observed many times. The V and J genes are TRBV4-1 and TRBJ2-1; D call uncertain. Trimming left V 2 bases short and J 0 bases short, with 8 bases between. CDR3 size: 15 residues. CDR1 and CDR2 (germline): MGHRA, YSYEKL. The CDR3 is CASSQRASSYNEQFF. The DNA for the CDR3 is TGCGCCAGCAGCCAAAGGGCGAGCTCCTACAATGAGCAGTTCTTC.

This clonotype was detected ten times or more. The J gene is TRBJ1-2, the V gene TRBV6-6; D ambiguous. Trimming stripped 2 bases from V and 6 bases from J, with 10 bases between. Germline CDR1 reads MNHNY; CDR2 reads SVGAGI (reference sequence). The CDR3 consists of 13 residues. The CDR3 DNA is TGTGCCAGCAGTTACGAGGCCCTTCATGGCTACACCTTC. This codes for CASSYEALHGYTF.

This rearrangement joins TRBV18 to TRBJ2-5; 7 bases are a match to TRBD1. The CDR3 covers 14 residues. Trimming cost V 6 bases and J 2 bases; bases outside gene matches: 6. Germline-derived CDR1 and CDR2 are KGHSH and LQKENI. CDR3 nucleotide sequence: TGTGCCAGCTCCCACAGGGGTTTACAAGAGACCCAGTACTTC. Translated: CASSHRGLQETQYF.

This clonotype was picked up many times. The CDR3 region has the DNA TGCAGTGCCCAGCTGGAGGTTCCAGATACGCAGTATTTT. Amino acid sequence: CSAQLEVPDTQYF. J is TRBJ2-3 and V is TRBV20-1, with D possibly matching TRBD2 (5 bases). The ends were cut back, 6 bases at V and 4 bases at J, with 14 bases in the middle. The CDR3 consists of 13 residues. CDR1 DFQATT and CDR2 SNEGSKA come from the germline V gene (reference sequence).

This clonotype has just a few counts. This may be a read error, as it is one base from a much larger clone. J is TRBJ2-1 and V is TRBV20-1, with 9 bases identical to TRBD1. The CDR3 runs to 15 residues. After removal of 0 bases from V and 7 bases from J, the junction contained 7 bases not matched to a gene. Germline V CDR1 and CDR2: DFQATT, SNEGSKA (reference sequence). The CDR3 sequence is CSARDPGTGSNEQFF. CDR3 bases: TGCAGTGCTAGAGATCCCGGGACAGGGAGTAATGAGCAGTTCTTC.

This clonotype was detected many times. The chain uses TRBV25-1 and TRBJ2-1, with D uncertain. V lost 3 bases, J lost 6 bases, and 15 bases lay in between. The CDR3 has 15 residues. Germline V gene sequence: CDR1 MGHDK, CDR2 SYGVNS. The CDR3 is CASSDRLIRLNEQFF. CDR3 nucleotide sequence: TGTGCCAGCAGTGATAGGCTGATCAGACTCAATGAGCAGTTCTTC.

There are many counts of this clonotype. The V and J genes are TRBV20-1 and TRBJ2-5, with TRBD1 identical over 12 bases. The CDR3 spans 14 residues. The junction had 4 bases not matched to a gene; V was cut back by 3 bases and J by 5 bases. The germline V gene has CDR1 DFQATT and CDR2 SNEGSKA (reference sequence). CDR3 loop: CSARWDRGRETQYF. The CDR3 nucleotides read TGCAGTGCTAGGTGGGACAGGGGGCGGGAGACCCAGTACTTC.

At least ten counts were recorded for this clonotype. This chain uses TRBV20-1 with TRBJ1-2, with D possibly matching TRBD1 (6 bases). Trimming removed 5 bases at V and 5 bases at J, with 15 bases between. CDR1 DFQATT and CDR2 SNEGSKA come from the germline V gene (reference sequence). This CDR3 region has 13 residues. The CDR3 loop is CSAAGDTEYGYTF. The CDR3 region has the DNA TGCAGTGCTGCTGGGGACACAGAATATGGCTACACCTTC.

This clonotype came up many times. V and J are TRBV20-1 and TRBJ2-3; 8 nucleotides agree with TRBD2. The CDR3 contains 14 residues. The germline V gene has CDR1 DFQATT and CDR2 SNEGSKA (reference sequence). V trimming: 5 bases; J trimming: 6 bases; junction bases outside the gene matches: 10. CDR3 DNA: TGCAGTGCTCCCCGGGGGGGGAGGTCGGATACGCAGTATTTT. Its protein product is CSAPRGGRSDTQYF.

By sample fraction, this clonotype is medium-sized. The CDR3: CASKQIMNQPQHF. The CDR3 DNA follows: TGTGCCAGCAAACAGATTATGAATCAGCCCCAGCATTTT. The chain carries TRBV6-6 and TRBJ1-5; D unclear. Trimming stripped 7 bases from V and 4 bases from J, with 11 bases between. CDR1 is MNHNY and CDR2 is SVGAGI in the germline V gene (reference sequence). This CDR3 comprises 13 residues.

Many counts were recorded for this clonotype. J is TRBJ2-5 and V is TRBV29-1; a possible D gene is TRBD1 (7 bases). The CDR3 extends over 14 amino acids. Per the germline V gene, CDR1 is SQVTM and CDR2 is ANQGSEA. V lost 4 bases and J lost 4, with 16 bases in between. CDR3 residues: CSVVAGGSGETQYF. CDR3 DNA sequence: TGCAGCGTTGTTGCAGGGGGGAGTGGAGAGACCCAGTACTTC.

This clonotype showed up many times. The V call is TRBV28, the J call TRBJ2-1; no reliable D call. The CDR3 consists of 17 residues. Per the germline V gene, CDR1 is MDHEN and CDR2 is SYDVKM. V gave up 5 bases and J gave up 0 bases, with 17 bases separating them. In nucleotides, the CDR3 is TGTGCCAGCAGTCCCCCCGGGTCTTCCAGCTCCTACAATGAGCAGTTCTTC. Amino acid sequence: CASSPPGSSSSYNEQFF.

This clonotype was counted ten times or more. The V call is TRBV20-1, the J call TRBJ2-3; D is uncertain. The V end lost 6 bases, the J end lost 3 bases, and 10 bases lay between the germline ends. CDR3 size: 12 residues. The germline V gene encodes CDR1 DFQATT and CDR2 SNEGSKA (reference sequence). DNA for the CDR3: TGCAGTGCACGACCCTCTACAGATACGCAGTATTTT. Translated: CSARPSTDTQYF.

Concerning this clonotype: This may come from a read error, since a much larger clone is one base off. This sequence joins TRBV6-2 or TRBV6-3 and TRBJ1-5; D remains unclear. Trimming removed 2 bases at V and 6 bases at J, with 14 bases between. CDR1 and CDR2 from the germline V gene are MNHEY and SVGEGT. The CDR3 spans 15 residues. CDR3 residues: CASSYPQAAGQPQHF. The DNA for the CDR3 is TGTGCCAGCAGTTACCCGCAAGCAGCGGGTCAGCCCCAGCATTTT.

This clonotype has a handful of counts. The chain recombines TRBV7-9 with TRBJ1-4; D not resolved. V lost 5 bases and J 8 bases, leaving 6 bases between the germline ends. CDR1 is SEHNR and CDR2 is FQNEAQ in the germline V gene (reference sequence). The CDR3 is 11 residues long. The CDR3, as DNA: TGTGCCAGCAGCCCAGAAGAAAAACTGTTTTTT. This encodes CASSPEEKLFF.

About this clonotype: A much larger clone differs by one base, so this may be a read error. The rearrangement joins TRBV7-6 to TRBJ2-3, with 12 bases that match TRBD1. CDR3 length: 16 residues. CDR1 is SGHVS and CDR2 is FNYEAQ in the germline V gene. This CDR3 is CASSQTGQGATDAQYF. CDR3 DNA: TGTGCCAGCAGCCAAACGGGACAGGGGGCCACAGATGCGCAGTATTTT.

This clonotype was observed a few times. The chain recombines TRBV5-1 with TRBJ2-1; 8 nucleotides align to TRBD2. CDR1 and CDR2 from the germline V gene are SGHRS and YFSETQ. The CDR3 loop spans 15 amino acids. J lost 6 bases, V lost 3 bases, and 8 bases had no gene match. The CDR3, as DNA: TGCGCCAGCAGCTGGACCCCGGGAGGGCGCAATGAGCAGTTCTTC. Translated: CASSWTPGGRNEQFF.

A single count supports this clonotype. The V call is TRBV5-1, the J call TRBJ2-3; D not resolved. Germline CDR1 SGHRS, CDR2 YFSETQ. The CDR3 extends over 15 amino acids. Trimming took off 3 bases at V and 4 bases at J, with 15 bases between the two ends. In DNA form, the CDR3 reads TGCGCCAGCAGCTCCGCTGGAATTGGCGCAGATACGCAGTATTTT. It yields the protein CASSSAGIGADTQYF.

Points on this clonotype: A much larger clone sits a single nucleotide away, making a read error possible. The conserved final phenylalanine or tryptophan is absent from the CDR3, which likely points to a read error. The chain is built from TRBV12-3 or TRBV12-4 and TRBJ1-5; 8 bases are a match to TRBD1. CDR3 length: 15 residues. V shed 5 bases and J 2 bases; nucleotides not matched to a gene: 5. CDR3 region: CASSVTGGGNQPQHC. In DNA form, the CDR3 reads TGTGCCAGCAGTGTCACAGGGGGTGGCAATCAGCCCCAGCATTGT.

This clonotype was counted ten times or more. The rearrangement uses TRBV30 and TRBJ2-3, with 9 nucleotides matching TRBD2. Germline CDR1 and CDR2: GTSNPN and SVGIG (reference sequence). The junction had 3 bases not matched to a gene; V was cut back by 8 bases and J by 0 bases. This CDR3 is built from 13 residues. In DNA, the CDR3 is TGTGCCGCAGCGGGGGGTAGCACAGATACGCAGTATTTT. Its protein is CAAAGGSTDTQYF.

This clonotype was observed at least ten times. This chain uses TRBV30 with TRBJ2-7; D is undetermined. The CDR3 has 12 residues. V was cut by 0 bases and J by 1 base, with 4 bases left in between. CDR1 and CDR2 (germline): GTSNPN, SVGIG (reference sequence). The CDR3 nucleotides read TGTGCCTGGAGTGTAGAGTCCTACGAGCAGTACTTC. Translating gives CAWSVESYEQYF.